These 8 T cell receptor beta chains originate from one sample sequenced in a study of T cell clonality in common variable immunodeficiency. The method was immunoSEQ multiplex PCR; TCRdb's version includes in-frame clones alone and lacks a portion of them. The sample yields 35,000 to 55,000 clones, without any singletons. Sequenced: peripheral blood mononuclear cells. All receptors come from a person aged 18 to 69 in good health.

In this sample, this clone turned up many times. The CDR3 end is not reached by the read, which stops 3 residues before it; the germline J gene fills it in. This rearrangement joins TRBV10-3 to TRBJ1-6; D remains unclear. The length of the CDR3 is 14 residues. V lost 10 bases to trimming and J lost 9 bases, with 19 bases between them. The germline gives CDR1 ENHRY, CDR2 SYGVKD. The covered CDR3 bases are TGTGCCACAGCATCAGGCCCCGAGGGTTCACCC. Its translation is CATASGPEGSP. The whole CDR3 region reads CATASGPEGSPLHF.

This clone was counted at least ten times. The CDR3 goes on 3 residues after the read ends, and that part is filled in from the germline J gene. The chain employs TRBV18 and TRBJ2-1; the D is unclear. This CDR3 is 11 amino acids long. Germline V gives CDR1 KGHSH, CDR2 LQKENI. With 3 bases removed from V and 9 bases from J, the gap between germline ends came to 6 bases. CDR3 region: CASSPLGEQFF. The CDR3 DNA, read in part, is TGTGCCAGCTCACCCCTCGGTGAG.

The sample holds a few counts of this clone. The sequence runs out 3 residues before the end of the CDR3; the remainder is reconstructed from the germline J gene. This chain joins TRBV7-6 and TRBJ2-3; 15 bases align to TRBD2. Trimming removed 5 bases from V and 3 bases from J; junction bases left unmatched: 9. There are 18 residues in the CDR3. Germline assignment: CDR1 SGHVS and CDR2 FNYEAQ. The sequenced part of the CDR3 DNA is TGTGCCAGCAGCCGTTGGACTAGCGGGGGGGCCGGGACAGATACG. Translated, it gives CASSRWTSGGAGTDT. The full CDR3 reads CASSRWTSGGAGTDTQYF.

This clone was detected many times. The read stops 3 residues short of the end of the CDR3; the missing end is completed from the germline J gene. The rearrangement links TRBV18 to TRBJ1-3; 8 positions agree with TRBD1. The CDR3 is 16 amino acids. The trim removed 6 bases at V and 0 bases at J, leaving 7 bases unmatched. In germline, CDR1 is KGHSH, CDR2 LQKENI. CDR3 DNA (partial): TGTGCCAGCTCGCCATCACAGGGGGTCTCTGGAAACACC. Encoded protein: CASSPSQGVSGNT. The entire CDR3 is CASSPSQGVSGNTIYF. Variable domain in full (rest from reference TRBV18 and TRBJ1-3): NAGVMQNPRHLVRRRGQEARLRCSPMKGHSHVYWYRQLPEEGLKFMVYLQKENIIDESGMPKERFSAEFPKEGPSILRIQQVVRGDSAAYFCASSPSQGVSGNTIYFGEGSWLTVV.

This clone was seen at least ten times. With the read ending 3 residues before the CDR3 end, the germline J gene is used to fill in that end. This sequence joins TRBV20-1 and TRBJ2-1; TRBD2 matches at 14 bases. V lost 4 bases to trimming and J lost 0 bases; unmatched junction nucleotides: 11. This CDR3 has 19 amino acids. Germline loops: CDR1 DFQATT, CDR2 SNEGSKA (reference sequence). The part of the CDR3 DNA that was read is TGCAGTGCTACCCACTTGGGACTAGCGGGGGACCTCTCCTACAATGAG. Encoded protein: CSATHLGLAGDLSYNE. The whole CDR3 is CSATHLGLAGDLSYNEQFF.

This clone was picked up many times. The CDR3 goes on 3 residues after the read ends, and that part is filled in from the germline J gene. This chain joins TRBV6-2 or TRBV6-3 and TRBJ2-3, with 14 bases that match TRBD2. The J segment lost 4 bases and the V segment lost 7 bases, leaving 4 bases of the junction unmatched. This CDR3 is built from 15 residues. Germline CDR1 is MNHEY and CDR2 is SVGEGT. The CDR3 DNA, read in part, is TGTGCCAGCACCCGACTAGCGGGGGGGCCAGATACG. Translating gives CASTRLAGGPDT. In full, the CDR3 reads CASTRLAGGPDTQYF.

This clone was counted at least ten times. Coverage ceases 3 residues before the CDR3 finishes, and the germline J gene fills in the end. J is TRBJ2-7 and V is TRBV18; TRBD1 agrees at 9 bases. V was clipped by 5 bases and J by 3 bases; unmatched bases: 5. Germline CDR1 KGHSH, CDR2 LQKENI. This CDR3 is 14 amino acids long. The CDR3 is CASSSGQGHYEQYF. Incomplete CDR3 DNA: TGTGCCAGCTCATCGGGACAGGGACACTACGAG.

This clone was seen at least ten times. With the read ending 3 residues before the CDR3 end, the germline J gene is used to fill in that end. V gene TRBV30 combines with J gene TRBJ2-7; 7 bases agree with TRBD2. This CDR3 spans 14 amino acids. V lost 0 bases to trimming and J lost 6 bases; unmatched junction nucleotides: 8. Germline loops: CDR1 GTSNPN, CDR2 SVGIG (reference sequence). The CDR3 DNA, read in part, is TGTGCCTGGAGTGTATTCTCTGAGCGGGGCGAG. This encodes CAWSVFSERGE. The full CDR3 protein is CAWSVFSERGEQYF.